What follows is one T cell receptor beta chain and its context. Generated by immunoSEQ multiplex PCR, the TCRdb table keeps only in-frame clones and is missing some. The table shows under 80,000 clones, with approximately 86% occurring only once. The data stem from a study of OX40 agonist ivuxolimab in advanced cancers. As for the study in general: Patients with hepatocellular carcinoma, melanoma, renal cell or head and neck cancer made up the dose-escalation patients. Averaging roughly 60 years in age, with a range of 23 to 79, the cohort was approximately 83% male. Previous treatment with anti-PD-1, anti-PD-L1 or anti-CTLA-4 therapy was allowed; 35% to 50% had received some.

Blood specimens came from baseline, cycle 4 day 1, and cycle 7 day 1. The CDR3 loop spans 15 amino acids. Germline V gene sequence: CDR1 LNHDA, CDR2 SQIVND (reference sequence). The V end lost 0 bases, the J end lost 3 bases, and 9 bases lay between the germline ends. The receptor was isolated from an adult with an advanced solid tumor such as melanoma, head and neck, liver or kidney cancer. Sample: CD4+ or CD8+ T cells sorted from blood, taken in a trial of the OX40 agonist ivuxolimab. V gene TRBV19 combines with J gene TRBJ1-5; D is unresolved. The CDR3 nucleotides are TGTGCCAGTAGTATAGATCGGGTGACCAATCAGCCCCAGCATTTT. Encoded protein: CASSIDRVTNQPQHF.